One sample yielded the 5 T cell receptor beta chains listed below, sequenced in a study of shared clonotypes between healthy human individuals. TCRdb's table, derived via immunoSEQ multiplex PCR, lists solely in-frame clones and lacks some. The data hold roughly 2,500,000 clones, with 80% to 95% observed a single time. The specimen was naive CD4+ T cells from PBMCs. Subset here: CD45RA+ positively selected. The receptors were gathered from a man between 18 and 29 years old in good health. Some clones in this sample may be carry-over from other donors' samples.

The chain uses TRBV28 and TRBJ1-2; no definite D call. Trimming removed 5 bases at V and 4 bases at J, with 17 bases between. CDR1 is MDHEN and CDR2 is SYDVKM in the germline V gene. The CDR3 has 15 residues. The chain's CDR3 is CASSPGGQVAYGYTF. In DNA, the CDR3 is TGTGCCAGCAGTCCCGGAGGGCAGGTCGCCTATGGCTACACCTTC.

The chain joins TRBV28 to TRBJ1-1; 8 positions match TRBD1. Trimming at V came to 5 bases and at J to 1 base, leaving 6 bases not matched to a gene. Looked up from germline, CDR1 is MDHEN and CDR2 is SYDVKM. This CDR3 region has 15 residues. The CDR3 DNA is TGTGCCAGCAGTGCCAGACAGGGGTGGAACACTGAAGCTTTCTTT. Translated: CASSARQGWNTEAFF.

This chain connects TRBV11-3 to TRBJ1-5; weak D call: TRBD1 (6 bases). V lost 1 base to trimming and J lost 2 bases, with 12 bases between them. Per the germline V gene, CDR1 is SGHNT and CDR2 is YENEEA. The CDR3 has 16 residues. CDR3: CASSLVSGACNQPQHF. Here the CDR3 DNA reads TGTGCCAGCAGCTTAGTTTCAGGGGCTTGCAATCAGCCCCAGCATTTT.

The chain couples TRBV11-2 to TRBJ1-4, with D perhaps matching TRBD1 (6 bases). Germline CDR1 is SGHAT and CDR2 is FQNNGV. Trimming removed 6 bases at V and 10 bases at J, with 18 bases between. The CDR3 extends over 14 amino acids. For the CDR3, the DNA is TGTGCCAGCAGGACCCAGGGGCTTACCGGAAAACTGTTTTTT. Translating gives CASRTQGLTGKLFF.

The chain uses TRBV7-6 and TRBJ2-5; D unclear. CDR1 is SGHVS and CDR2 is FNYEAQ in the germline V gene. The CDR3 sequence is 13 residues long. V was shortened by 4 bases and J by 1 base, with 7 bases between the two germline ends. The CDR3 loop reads CASSSRVQETQYF. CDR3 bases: TGTGCCAGCAGCTCCCGAGTCCAAGAGACCCAGTACTTC.